This record covers a single TCR beta chain. This specimen belongs to a study of blood T cells in healthy people across ages. A second PCR, run for roughly 7 to 11 cycles, used a sample-barcoded 5' primer plus a J-beta primer mix. MiXCR was run by TCRdb on the 5' RACE reads, yielding one entry per CDR3 protein. The sample includes about 670,000 distinct CDR3 sequences, under 65% of them seen just once. V lost 3 bases and J lost 0; bases outside the gene matches: 8. The CDR3 contains 16 residues. Germline V CDR1 and CDR2: SGDLS, YYNGEE. This sequence joins TRBV9 and TRBJ1-1; 7 bases are shared with TRBD1. This clonotype was obtained from a woman older than 75 in good health. Source material: blood. DNA for the CDR3: TGTGCCAGCAGCGCGGGTGGGACAGCCATGAACACTGAAGCTTTCTTT. Amino acids: CASSAGGTAMNTEAFF.